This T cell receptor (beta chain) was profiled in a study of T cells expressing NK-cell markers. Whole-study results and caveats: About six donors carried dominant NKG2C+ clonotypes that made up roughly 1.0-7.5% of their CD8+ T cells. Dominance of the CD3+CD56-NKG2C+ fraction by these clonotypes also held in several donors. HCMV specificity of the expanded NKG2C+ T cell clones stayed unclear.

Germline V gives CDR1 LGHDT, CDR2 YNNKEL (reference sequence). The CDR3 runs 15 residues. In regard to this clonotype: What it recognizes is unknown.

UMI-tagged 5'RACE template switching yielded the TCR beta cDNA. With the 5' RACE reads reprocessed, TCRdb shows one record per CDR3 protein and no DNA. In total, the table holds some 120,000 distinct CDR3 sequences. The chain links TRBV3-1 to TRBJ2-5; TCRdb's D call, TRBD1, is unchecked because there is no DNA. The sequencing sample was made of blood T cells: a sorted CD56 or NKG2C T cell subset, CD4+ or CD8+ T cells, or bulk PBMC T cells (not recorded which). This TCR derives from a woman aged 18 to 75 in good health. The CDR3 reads CASSLGAGGAETQYF.